The 22 T cell receptor beta chains presented below share a single source sample, sequenced in a study of CD8 T cells in Susac syndrome. An input of 0.5 to 1 ug of RNA was subjected to reverse transcription using random hexamers. Each CDR3 protein is one row after TCRdb ran MiXCR on the immunoSEQ multiplex PCR reads. This sample has 180,000 or so distinct CDR3 sequences, with around 94% found just once. The specimen was CD4+ T cells from PBMCs. The receptor source for this set is a human donor in good health.

The chain carries TRBV28 and TRBJ2-7; either TRBD1 or TRBD2 may supply D (6 bases each). CDR1 is MDHEN, CDR2 SYDVKM, per germline. The CDR3 is 13 amino acids. V lost 6 bases to trimming and J lost 4 bases, with 13 bases between them. The chain's CDR3 is CASRWGAAYEQYF. CDR3 in DNA: TGTGCCAGCAGATGGGGGGCCGCGTACGAGCAGTACTTC.

The V gene is TRBV6-5, the J gene TRBJ1-2, with D unclear. V lost 4 bases, J lost 4 bases, and 7 bases lay in between. The CDR3 is made up of 12 amino acids. The germline V gene encodes CDR1 MNHEY and CDR2 SVGAGI. CDR3 amino acids: CASSSSSYGYTF. CDR3 DNA sequence: TGTGCCAGCAGTTCGAGCTCCTATGGCTACACCTTC.

V usage is TRBV7-2 and J usage is TRBJ2-7; the D is unclear. The CDR3 sequence is 12 residues long. The germline gives CDR1 SGHTA, CDR2 FQGNSA. Trimming removed 5 bases at V and 1 base at J, with 6 bases between. The CDR3: CASSPPSYEQYF. The CDR3 DNA reads as TGTGCCAGCAGCCCTCCTTCCTACGAGCAGTACTTC.

As for this clonotype: One junction end disagrees with the germline gene, perhaps due to a read error. This sequence joins TRBV6-1 and TRBJ1-1; D gene unclear. CDR1 MNHNS and CDR2 SASEGT come from the germline V gene. The CDR3 runs to 12 residues. Here the CDR3 reads CASREGNTEAFF. In DNA form, the CDR3 reads TGTGCCAGCAGGGAAGGAAACACTGAAGCTTTCTTT.

The CDR3 DNA reads TGTGCCAGCAGCTTACAGGGAGTGGGTGGCTACACCTTC. Protein: CASSLQGVGGYTF. The J gene is TRBJ1-2, the V gene TRBV7-9; D is possibly TRBD1 (5 bases). Germline V gene sequence: CDR1 SEHNR, CDR2 FQNEAQ (reference sequence). The germline V and J ends were trimmed by 2 bases and 7 bases, with 11 bases remaining between them. The CDR3 sequence is 13 residues long.

J is TRBJ2-7 and V is TRBV29-1; possible D gene TRBD2, 5 bases. The V end lost 7 bases, the J end lost 4 bases, and 14 bases lay between the germline ends. The germline V gene encodes CDR1 SQVTM and CDR2 ANQGSEA. The CDR3 sequence is 12 residues long. The CDR3 DNA is TGCAGCGCTAAAGTTAGGGAGTACGAGCAGTACTTC. Amino acids: CSAKVREYEQYF.

The CDR3 region is CASSDSNPGGDYTF. For the CDR3, the DNA is TGTGCCAGTAGTGATAGCAACCCAGGAGGAGACTACACCTTC. The V call is TRBV19, the J call TRBJ1-2; D is uncertain. The CDR3 consists of 14 residues. CDR1 and CDR2 (germline): LNHDA, SQIVND (reference sequence). The V gene lost 5 bases and the J gene lost 10 bases, with 20 bases spanning the gap.

The chain has TRBV11-3 and TRBJ2-2; the D call may be TRBD1 or TRBD2 (5 bases each). This CDR3 has 15 residues. From germline, CDR1 is SGHNT and CDR2 YENEEA. V was trimmed by 5 bases and J by 0 bases, leaving 10 bases between them. CDR3 in DNA: TGTGCCAGCAGCCTCGGGACCGCGAACACCGGGGAGCTGTTTTTT. It specifies CASSLGTANTGELFF. Full variable domain (remainder filled in from reference TRBV11-3 and TRBJ2-2): EAGVVQSPRYKIIEKKQPVAFWCNPISGHNTLYWYLQNLGQGPELLIRYENEEAVDDSQLPKDRFSAERLKGVDSTLKIQPAELGDSAVYLCASSLGTANTGELFFGEGSRLTVL.

V usage is TRBV5-1 and J usage is TRBJ2-3; TRBD1 matches 7 bases. Germline CDR1 SGHRS, CDR2 YFSETQ. V lost 7 bases and J lost 4; bases outside the gene matches: 6. The CDR3 covers 13 residues. CDR3 bases: TGCGCCAGCCAGGGGGACGCCTCAGATACGCAGTATTTT. It yields the protein CASQGDASDTQYF.

V gene TRBV5-1 combines with J gene TRBJ2-1, with TRBD2 identical over 7 bases. The V segment lost 2 bases and the J segment 4 bases; nucleotides outside the gene matches: 6. CDR1 and CDR2 from the germline V gene are SGHRS and YFSETQ. The CDR3 runs to 15 residues. CDR3 DNA sequence: TGCGCCAGCAGCTTCGGGCTAGCGGAATACAATGAGCAGTTCTTC. Translating it yields CASSFGLAEYNEQFF.

The rearrangement joins TRBV28 to TRBJ2-1; either TRBD1 or TRBD2 may fit D (5 bases each). Germline V gene lookup returns CDR1 MDHEN and CDR2 SYDVKM. V lost 8 bases and J lost 1, with 12 bases in between. This CDR3 comprises 14 residues. The CDR3 nucleotides read TGTGCCAGCGGGACCGAACCTTCCTACAATGAGCAGTTCTTC. Its protein product is CASGTEPSYNEQFF. Full variable domain (rest looked up from reference TRBV28 and TRBJ2-1): DVKVTQSSRYLVKRTGEKVFLECVQDMDHENMFWYRQDPGLGLRLIYFSYDVKMKEKGDIPEGYSVSREKKERFSLILESASTNQTSMYLCASGTEPSYNEQFFGPGTRLTVL.

The chain couples TRBV6-1 to TRBJ2-5; 8 bases are shared with TRBD1. CDR3 length: 17 amino acids. CDR1 is MNHNS and CDR2 is SASEGT in the germline V gene. Germline trimming cut 6 bases from V and 1 base from J; bases unmatched to any gene: 13. In DNA, the CDR3 is TGTGCCAGCAGCCCCTTCCTCGGACAGGGTGGCCAAGAGACCCAGTACTTC. It specifies CASSPFLGQGGQETQYF.

The chain carries TRBV12-3 or TRBV12-4 and TRBJ2-3; TRBD2 might be the D (6 bases). The CDR3 length is 14 residues. V shed 3 bases and J shed 3 bases, with 10 bases lying between them. The CDR3 protein is CASSLFGGTDTQYF. The CDR3 DNA is TGTGCCAGCAGTTTGTTTGGGGGGACAGATACGCAGTATTTT.

This rearrangement joins TRBV2 to TRBJ2-4; no reliable D call. Trimming took off 4 bases at V and 5 bases at J, with 9 bases between the two ends. The germline V gene encodes CDR1 SNHLY and CDR2 FYNNEI. This CDR3 is built from 13 residues. CDR3 region: CASSVDGQNIQYF. The CDR3 DNA sequence: TGTGCCAGCAGTGTAGATGGCCAAAACATTCAGTACTTC.

The chain recombines TRBV12-3 or TRBV12-4 with TRBJ2-1; 9 bases map to TRBD1. The V and J ends lost 3 bases and 9 bases, in that order; junction bases with no gene match: 9. The CDR3 consists of 15 residues. The CDR3: CASSFSGTGLSEQFF. CDR3 nucleotides: TGTGCCAGCAGTTTCTCCGGGACAGGGTTGTCTGAGCAGTTCTTC.

The chain carries TRBV15 and TRBJ2-7, with D unclear. CDR1 is LNHNV, CDR2 YYDKDF, per germline (reference sequence). This CDR3 has 13 residues. Trimming took 0 bases from V and 1 from J, leaving 4 bases between them. The CDR3 DNA follows: TGTGCCACCAGCAGAGAGGCTTCCTACGAGCAGTACTTC. Its protein is CATSREASYEQYF.

The chain combines TRBV19 with TRBJ1-2; TRBD1 aligns across 7 bases. The CDR3 has 14 residues. The V gene's germline CDR1 is LNHDA and CDR2 SQIVND (reference sequence). Losses at the gene ends were 3 bases for V and 6 bases for J; bases not matched to a gene: 7. The CDR3 nucleotides are TGTGCCAGTAGTATCCGACAGGGAGGCGATGGCTACACCTTC. Amino acid sequence: CASSIRQGGDGYTF.

J is TRBJ1-6 and V is TRBV6-1; no reliable D call. The CDR3 extends over 15 amino acids. Deletions cut 3 bases from V and 7 bases from J, with 13 bases between. In germline, CDR1 is MNHNS, CDR2 SASEGT. The CDR3 spells CASSETPQTNSPLHF. The CDR3 DNA sequence: TGTGCCAGCAGTGAGACCCCTCAAACGAATTCACCCCTCCACTTT.

The chain employs TRBV12-3 or TRBV12-4 and TRBJ2-1; D unclear. Trimming pared 7 bases from V and 8 bases from J, leaving 12 bases between. The CDR3 spans 12 residues. CDR3: CASMDERYEQFF. The CDR3 bases are TGTGCCAGCATGGACGAGCGCTATGAGCAGTTCTTC.

The chain links TRBV18 to TRBJ2-7, with TRBD2 as a possible D gene (6 bases). Germline CDR1 KGHSH, CDR2 LQKENI. V lost 8 bases and J lost 9, with 20 bases in between. There are 13 residues in the CDR3. The CDR3 DNA reads TGTGCCAGCACTCGGGAGTTAACAGAGGCGCAGTACTTC. It specifies CASTRELTEAQYF.

V gene TRBV6-2 or TRBV6-3 combines with J gene TRBJ1-1; TRBD1 aligns across 7 bases. The CDR3 is 13 amino acids. Per the germline V gene, CDR1 is MNHEY and CDR2 is SVGEGT. J gave up 6 bases and V 7 bases, and 8 bases lay outside the gene matches. Here the CDR3 reads CASTRQGAPEAFF. CDR3 DNA: TGTGCCAGCACCCGACAGGGTGCCCCTGAAGCTTTCTTT.

Here the CDR3 DNA reads TGTGCCAGCAGCCAAGTGAAGGGGCTGAACACTGAAGCTTTCTTT. Protein: CASSQVKGLNTEAFF. V gene TRBV4-2 combines with J gene TRBJ1-1; TRBD1 is a possible D gene (5 bases). V was pared by 1 base and J by 0 bases, with 9 bases between. The CDR3 contains 15 residues. Germline V lookup: CDR1 LGHNA, CDR2 YNFKEQ.